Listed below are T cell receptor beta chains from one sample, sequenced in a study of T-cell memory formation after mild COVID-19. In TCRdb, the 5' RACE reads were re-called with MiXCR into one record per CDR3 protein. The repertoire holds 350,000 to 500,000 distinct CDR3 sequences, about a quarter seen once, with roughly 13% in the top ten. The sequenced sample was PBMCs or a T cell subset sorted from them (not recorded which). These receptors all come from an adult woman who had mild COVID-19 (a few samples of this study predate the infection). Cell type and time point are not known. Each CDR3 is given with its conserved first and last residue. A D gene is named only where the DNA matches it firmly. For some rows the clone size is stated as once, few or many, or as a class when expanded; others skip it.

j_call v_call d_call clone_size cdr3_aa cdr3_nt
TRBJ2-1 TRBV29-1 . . CSVEYTGSNYNEQFF TGCAGCGTTGAATATACCGGTTCCAACTACAATGAGCAGTTCTTC
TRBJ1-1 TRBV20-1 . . CSALPGVAFF TGCAGTGCCCTGCCCGGGGTAGCTTTCTTT
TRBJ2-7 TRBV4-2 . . CASSQERSYEQYF TGTGCCAGCAGCCAAGAACGTTCCTACGAGCAGTACTTC
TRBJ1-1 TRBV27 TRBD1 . CASSLFVTGVGTEAFF TGTGCCAGCAGTTTATTCGTGACAGGGGTGGGCACTGAAGCTTTCTTT
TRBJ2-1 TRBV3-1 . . CASSQVGEQFF TGTGCCAGCAGCCAAGTTGGGGAGCAGTTCTTC
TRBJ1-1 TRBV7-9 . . CASSLAGRPEAFF TGTGCCAGCAGCTTAGCAGGGAGACCTGAAGCTTTCTTT
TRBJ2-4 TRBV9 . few CASSVGSDKNIQYF TGTGCCAGCAGCGTCGGGAGCGACAAAAACATTCAGTACTTC
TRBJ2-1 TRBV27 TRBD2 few CASSGGGASGRNEQFF TGTGCCAGCAGTGGGGGAGGGGCTAGCGGGAGGAATGAGCAGTTCTTC
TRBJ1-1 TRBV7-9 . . CASSLVGYMNTEAFF TGTGCCAGCAGCTTAGTCGGGTACATGAACACTGAAGCTTTCTTT
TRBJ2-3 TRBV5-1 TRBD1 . CASTRTGPTDTQYF TGCGCCAGCACCCGGACAGGGCCCACAGATACGCAGTATTTT
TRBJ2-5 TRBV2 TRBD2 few CASRLTSVLQETQYF TGTGCCAGCAGGCTCACTAGCGTACTCCAAGAGACCCAGTACTTC
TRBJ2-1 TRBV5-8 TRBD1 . CASSPWTGGYVYEQFF TGTGCCAGCAGCCCATGGACAGGGGGCTACGTCTATGAGCAGTTCTTC
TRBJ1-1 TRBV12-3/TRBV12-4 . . CASSFPGTFGTEAFF TGTGCCAGCAGTTTCCCCGGGACTTTTGGCACTGAAGCTTTCTTT
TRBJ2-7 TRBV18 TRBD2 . CASSPYGLAAYEQYF TGTGCCAGCTCACCCTACGGACTAGCGGCCTACGAGCAGTACTTC
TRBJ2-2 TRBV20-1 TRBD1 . CSARPWGQGDGELFF TGCAGTGCTAGACCTTGGGGACAGGGAGACGGGGAGCTGTTTTTT
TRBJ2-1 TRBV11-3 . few CASSLFGGNEQFF TGTGCCAGCAGCTTATTCGGGGGCAATGAGCAGTTCTTC
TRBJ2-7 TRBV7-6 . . CASSPHEGKQYF TGTGCCAGCAGCCCCCACGAAGGGAAGCAGTACTTC
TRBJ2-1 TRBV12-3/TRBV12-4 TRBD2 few CASSPPSGGYNEQFF TGTGCCAGCAGCCCGCCTAGCGGGGGATACAATGAGCAGTTCTTC
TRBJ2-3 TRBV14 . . CASSQFRVGTDTQYF TGTGCCAGCAGCCAGTTCAGGGTAGGCACAGATACGCAGTATTTT
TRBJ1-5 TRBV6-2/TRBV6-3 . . CASILEPGGPQHF TGTGCCAGCATCTTAGAACCCGGAGGGCCCCAGCATTTT
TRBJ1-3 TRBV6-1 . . CASSAVATSGNTIYF TGTGCCAGCAGTGCGGTGGCTACCTCTGGAAACACCATATATTTT
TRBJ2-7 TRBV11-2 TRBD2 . CASSLVTSGILYEQYF TGTGCCAGCAGCTTAGTGACTAGCGGGATTCTCTACGAGCAGTACTTC
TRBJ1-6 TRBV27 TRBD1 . CASSWTGPNSPLHF TGTGCCAGCAGTTGGACAGGGCCTAATTCACCCCTCCACTTT
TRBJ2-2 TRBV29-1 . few CSVSEANTGELFF TGCAGCGTCAGTGAAGCGAACACCGGGGAGCTGTTTTTT
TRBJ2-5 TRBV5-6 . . CASSPLAGTEETQYF TGTGCCAGCAGCCCCCTGGCGGGGACTGAAGAGACCCAGTACTTC
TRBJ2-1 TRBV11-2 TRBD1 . CASSPQGRYNEQFF TGTGCCAGCAGCCCACAGGGGAGATACAATGAGCAGTTCTTC
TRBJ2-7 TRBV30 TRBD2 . CAWSKGGLSGDGYEQYF TGTGCCTGGAGTAAGGGCGGACTTAGCGGGGACGGATACGAGCAGTACTTC
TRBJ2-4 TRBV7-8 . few CASSHPAGGSRDIQYF TGTGCCAGCAGCCACCCCGCCGGGGGATCGCGGGACATTCAGTACTTC
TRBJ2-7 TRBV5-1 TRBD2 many CASSLSGLAYEQYF TGCGCCAGCAGCTTGTCGGGACTAGCCTACGAGCAGTACTTC
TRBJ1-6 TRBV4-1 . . CASSQVMSARGSPLHF TGCGCCAGCAGCCAAGTGATGTCAGCCCGTGGTTCACCCCTCCACTTT
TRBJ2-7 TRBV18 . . CASSPDRILNEQYF TGTGCCAGCTCACCAGACAGGATCCTAAACGAGCAGTACTTC
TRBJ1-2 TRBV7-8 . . CASSHNAMGAGYGYTF TGTGCCAGCAGCCACAACGCCATGGGGGCAGGCTATGGCTACACCTTC
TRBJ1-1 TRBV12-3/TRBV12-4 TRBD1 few CASSPYTGAEAFF TGTGCCAGCAGTCCATACACAGGGGCTGAAGCTTTCTTT
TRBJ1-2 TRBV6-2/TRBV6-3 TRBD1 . CASSSVDRDWGGYTF TGTGCCAGCAGTTCGGTGGACAGGGACTGGGGTGGCTACACCTTC
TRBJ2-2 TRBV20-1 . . CSASIGRDTGELFF TGCAGTGCTAGTATCGGGAGAGATACCGGGGAGCTGTTTTTT
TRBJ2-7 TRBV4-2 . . CASSQMQGNTYEQYF TGTGCCAGCAGCCAGATGCAGGGGAATACCTACGAGCAGTACTTC
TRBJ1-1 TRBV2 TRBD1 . CASRLDRGKAFF TGTGCCAGCAGACTGGACAGGGGGAAGGCTTTCTTT
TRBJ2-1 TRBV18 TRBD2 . CASSPGTSGAYNEQFF TGTGCCAGCTCACCCGGGACTAGCGGAGCCTACAATGAGCAGTTCTTC
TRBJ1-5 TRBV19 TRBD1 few CASSIGQGGNQPQHF TGTGCCAGTAGTATCGGACAGGGCGGCAATCAGCCCCAGCATTTT
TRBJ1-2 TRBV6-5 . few CASSTRQTYGYTF TGTGCCAGCAGTACCAGACAGACCTACGGCTACACCTTC
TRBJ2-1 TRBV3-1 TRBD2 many CASSPGLAGYNEQFF TGTGCCAGCAGCCCCGGACTAGCGGGGTACAATGAGCAGTTCTTC
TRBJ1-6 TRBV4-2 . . CASSQGGAGSPLHF TGTGCCAGCAGCCAAGGGGGCGCGGGGTCACCCCTCCACTTT
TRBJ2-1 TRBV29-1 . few CSGRQAHEQFF TGCAGCGGTCGACAGGCCCATGAGCAGTTCTTC